A single count supports the clone carrying this T cell receptor beta chain. These data originate in a study of cytomegalovirus exposure and HLA in healthy donors. Only in-frame clones appear in the TCRdb table, and some are missing; sequencing was by immunoSEQ multiplex PCR. The sample has some 140,000 clones; 80% to 90% are singletons. Sequences were obtained from PBMCs. The TCR was taken from a man aged 18 to 35 in good health and CMV-seronegative.

This CDR3 reads CASSVEGQGTNSPLHF. The CDR3 coding sequence is TGTGCCAGCAGCGTAGAGGGACAGGGTACAAATTCACCCCTCCACTTT. The rearrangement joins TRBV9 to TRBJ1-6, with TRBD1 identical over 9 bases. The CDR3 consists of 16 residues. Germline loops: CDR1 SGDLS, CDR2 YYNGEE. The V gene end was trimmed by 0 bases and the J gene end by 7 bases; junction bases not matched to a gene: 5.